The 4 T cell receptor beta chains below come from one sample, sequenced in a study of cytomegalovirus exposure and HLA in healthy donors (dated by TCRdb to the late 2010s). Receptor libraries were prepared by the immunoSEQ multiplex PCR assay. For the multiplex PCR, a mixture combining 60 forward primers for TCR Vbeta segments and 13 reverse primers for TCR Jbeta segments was used. As stored in TCRdb, this immuneACCESS dataset retains in-frame rearrangements with V and J assigned. A fraction of the clones does not appear; measured against another copy, unresolved V genes explain less than half of the discrepancy, and the remainder lacks a known reason. In all, the sample holds 180,000 or so clones, and 75% to 90% of those were seen once. The ten largest account for approximately 8.5% of the sample. Sequences were obtained from PBMCs. The receptors were sampled from a man between 18 and 29 years old in good health and CMV-seropositive.

The rearrangement links TRBV6-1 to TRBJ1-4, with TRBD1 matching over 7 bases. Trimming removed 3 bases from V and 3 bases from J; junction bases left unmatched: 4. This CDR3 region has 15 residues. Germline V lookup: CDR1 MNHNS, CDR2 SASEGT. The CDR3 loop reads CASSDPGTANEKLFF. The CDR3 bases are TGTGCCAGCAGTGACCCCGGGACAGCTAATGAAAAACTGTTTTTT.

V usage is TRBV5-1 and J usage is TRBJ2-5, with a weak D call TRBD1 (6 bases). V gave up 0 bases and J gave up 0 bases, with 12 bases separating them. Germline CDR1 SGHRS, CDR2 YFSETQ. The CDR3 sequence is 16 residues long. The CDR3 nucleotides are TGCGCCAGCAGCTTGGATTGGACAGCGTACCAAGAGACCCAGTACTTC. It is translated as CASSLDWTAYQETQYF.

The V and J genes are TRBV4-3 and TRBJ1-2; D is undetermined. Germline V gene sequence: CDR1 LGHNA, CDR2 YSLEER. Trimming shortened V by 1 base and J by 3 bases, and 12 bases separated the two germline ends. This CDR3 spans 15 amino acids. The CDR3 sequence is CASSQAPEEYYGYTF. The CDR3, as DNA: TGCGCCAGCAGCCAAGCTCCCGAGGAATACTATGGCTACACCTTC.

The chain joins TRBV5-4 to TRBJ2-1; TRBD2 aligns across 10 bases. The length of the CDR3 is 14 residues. Per the germline V gene, CDR1 is SGHNT and CDR2 is YYREEE (reference sequence). The trim removed 1 base at V and 8 bases at J, leaving 3 bases unmatched. CDR3 coding DNA: TGTGCCAGCAGCTTGAGCGGGGGGGCAGATGAGCAGTTCTTC. Its protein product is CASSLSGGADEQFF.